This passage covers 9 T cell receptor beta chains from one sample sequenced in a study of identical twins. MiXCR was run by TCRdb on the 5' RACE reads, yielding one entry per CDR3 protein. The sample lists around 530,000 distinct CDR3 sequences; over 12% were seen once. Separately, the same data were catalogued under a study of yellow fever vaccine responses in identical twins.

The sequencing sample was made of CD4+ T cells sorted from blood. These TCRs come from a woman between 18 and 29 years old in good health.

The CDR3 nucleotides are TGTGCCAGCAGTCGGGGTCTTAGCAATCAGCCCCAGCATTTT. It codes for CASSRGLSNQPQHF. The chain joins TRBV28 to TRBJ1-5; unclear D gene. The CDR3 length is 14 residues. Per the germline V gene, CDR1 is MDHEN and CDR2 is SYDVKM. Deletions cut 5 bases from V and 0 bases from J, with 8 bases between.

This clonotype has just a few counts. The chain carries TRBV6-6 and TRBJ1-2; tentatively, D is TRBD1 (6 bases). The germline gives CDR1 MNHNY, CDR2 SVGAGI (reference sequence). V lost 6 bases to trimming and J lost 2 bases, with 7 bases between them. The CDR3 is 12 amino acids. CDR3 in amino acids: CASSGQNYGYTF. CDR3 DNA sequence: TGTGCCAGCAGCGGACAGAACTATGGCTACACCTTC.

This sequence joins TRBV6-1 and TRBJ1-1, with D possibly TRBD1 on 6 matching bases. The CDR3 runs 17 residues. V was shortened by 5 bases and J by 10 bases, with 29 bases between the two germline ends. CDR1 and CDR2 (germline): MNHNS, SASEGT. This CDR3 is CASSPTPLFGGASPAFF. As DNA, the CDR3 is TGTGCCAGCAGTCCAACCCCCCTTTTCGGGGGGGCCTCCCCAGCTTTCTTT.

This clonotype was seen repeatedly, ten times or more. The rearrangement uses TRBV4-1 and TRBJ1-2; TRBD1 aligns across 10 bases. Trimming took 9 bases from V and 5 from J; bases not matched to a gene: 6. Germline CDR1 reads MGHRA; CDR2 reads YSYEKL. The CDR3 covers 13 residues. The CDR3, as DNA: TGCGCCAGTGCGATGGACAGGGGGTATGGCTACACCTTC. This sequence encodes CASAMDRGYGYTF.

V usage is TRBV5-1 and J usage is TRBJ2-1, with a weak D call TRBD2 (5 bases). Trimming shortened V by 0 bases and J by 0 bases, and 10 bases separated the two germline ends. Germline values: CDR1 SGHRS, CDR2 YFSETQ. The CDR3 has 16 amino acids. For the CDR3, the DNA is TGCGCCAGCAGCTTGGGAGGGCCGAACTCCTACAATGAGCAGTTCTTC. Protein product: CASSLGGPNSYNEQFF.

The chain is built from TRBV7-3 and TRBJ2-2, with a possible D match to TRBD1 (6 bases). The CDR3 runs to 17 residues. Per the germline V gene, CDR1 is SGHTA and CDR2 is FQGTGA. V gave up 0 bases and J gave up 0 bases, with 11 bases separating them. CDR3 DNA sequence: TGTGCCAGCAGCTTAACCCCGGGACAAGCGAACACCGGGGAGCTGTTTTTT. Its protein product is CASSLTPGQANTGELFF.

The chain employs TRBV5-1 and TRBJ2-7; possibly TRBD2 for D (6 bases). V was shortened by 0 bases and J by 4 bases, with 20 bases between the two germline ends. The CDR3 spans 17 residues. The germline V gene has CDR1 SGHRS and CDR2 YFSETQ. The CDR3 loop is CASSLVRGGRVGYEQYF. The CDR3 DNA follows: TGCGCCAGCAGCTTGGTTCGCGGAGGGAGAGTTGGTTACGAGCAGTACTTC.

The CDR3 is CASSSLAGGPGNEQFF. In DNA, the CDR3 is TGCGCCAGCAGCTCGTTAGCGGGGGGGCCTGGCAATGAGCAGTTCTTC. This chain uses TRBV5-1 with TRBJ2-1; 11 bases align to TRBD2. Germline-derived CDR1 and CDR2 are SGHRS and YFSETQ. V lost 3 bases, J lost 6 bases, and 8 bases stayed unmatched. CDR3 length equals 16 residues.

The chain carries TRBV2 and TRBJ1-5, with TRBD1 identical over 11 bases. CDR1 and CDR2 (germline): SNHLY, FYNNEI. The CDR3 is 14 residues long. After removal of 7 bases from V and 4 bases from J, the junction contained 3 bases not matched to a gene. The CDR3 DNA reads as TGTGCCAGCAAGGGACAGGGGGGGAATCAGCCCCAGCATTTT. It yields the protein CASKGQGGNQPQHF.